A single sample is the source of the 21 T cell receptor beta chains below, sequenced in a study of T cell clonotyping in hematopoietic cell transplantation. Generated by immunoSEQ multiplex PCR, the TCRdb table keeps only in-frame clones and is missing some. The sample consists of roughly 11,000 clones, under 95% of them appearing once. Time point denoted: recipient sample about 28 days before transplant, after cytoreduction. The sequencing used peripheral blood mononuclear cells, collected before stem cell transplant. These TCRs come from a woman in her 40s with acute myeloid leukemia. Some clones in this sample may be carry-over from other donors' samples.

The rearrangement joins TRBV30 to TRBJ1-4, with D uncertain. The germline CDR1 and CDR2 sequences are GTSNPN and SVGIG (reference sequence). With 1 base removed from V and 1 base from J, the gap between germline ends came to 7 bases. There are 14 residues in the CDR3. DNA for the CDR3: TGTGCCTGGAGTGACCTACGAACTAATGAAAAACTGTTTTTT. Its protein product is CAWSDLRTNEKLFF.

This chain connects TRBV29-1 to TRBJ1-2, with 9 bases lining up with TRBD1. V shed 0 bases, J shed 8 bases, and the junction held 7 bases outside the gene matches. In germline, CDR1 is SQVTM, CDR2 ANQGSEA. The CDR3 has 14 residues. The CDR3 loop is CSVEDRTGGRGYTF. CDR3 coding DNA: TGCAGCGTTGAAGATCGAACAGGGGGCCGCGGCTACACCTTC.

The V call is TRBV25-1, the J call TRBJ1-2; D not certain. This CDR3 comprises 16 residues. Deletions cut 3 bases from V and 2 bases from J, with 16 bases between. CDR1 MGHDK and CDR2 SYGVNS come from the germline V gene. CDR3 DNA sequence: TGTGCCAGCAGTGACTATAATGCGAGAGGGAACTATGGCTACACCTTC. Protein sequence: CASSDYNARGNYGYTF.

This rearrangement joins TRBV9 to TRBJ2-7; D ambiguous. V was trimmed by 4 bases and J by 0 bases, leaving 11 bases between them. CDR3 length equals 14 residues. Per the germline V gene, CDR1 is SGDLS and CDR2 is YYNGEE. CDR3 nucleotide sequence: TGTGCCAGCAGCTCGGGCCGTAGCTCCTACGAGCAGTACTTC. Its translation: CASSSGRSSYEQYF.

The chain recombines TRBV4-2 with TRBJ2-1, with 15 bases that match TRBD2. CDR3 length equals 17 residues. J gave up 9 bases and V 3 bases, and 9 bases lay outside the gene matches. Germline-derived CDR1 and CDR2 are LGHNA and YNFKEQ. The CDR3 spells CASSQEGLAGGLGEQFF. The CDR3 nucleotides read TGTGCCAGCAGCCAGGAGGGACTAGCGGGAGGATTAGGTGAGCAGTTCTTC.

The CDR3 DNA reads TGTGCCATCAGGATCCGGGACTCAGTCTCTTACGAGCAGTACTTC. Translated, it gives CAIRIRDSVSYEQYF. The chain uses TRBV10-3 and TRBJ2-7, with a tentative D call TRBD2 (6 bases). The V end lost 6 bases, the J end lost 4 bases, and 19 bases lay between the germline ends. The germline gives CDR1 ENHRY, CDR2 SYGVKD. This CDR3 has 15 amino acids.

V gene TRBV2 combines with J gene TRBJ1-2; 11 bases align to TRBD1. J gave up 7 bases and V 3 bases, and 4 bases lay outside the gene matches. Germline CDR1 SNHLY, CDR2 FYNNEI. The CDR3 has 14 amino acids. Here the CDR3 reads CASSDRTGGFGYTF. The CDR3, as DNA: TGTGCCAGCAGTGACCGGACAGGGGGCTTTGGCTACACCTTC.

This chain joins TRBV29-1 and TRBJ1-1; tentatively, D is TRBD1 (6 bases). The CDR3 runs to 14 residues. The V end was cut by 5 bases, the J end by 0 bases, with 13 bases between. In germline, CDR1 is SQVTM, CDR2 ANQGSEA. The CDR3 DNA reads TGCAGCGTTTCTCGCGGACAGCTGAACACTGAAGCTTTCTTT. Protein sequence: CSVSRGQLNTEAFF.

This chain connects TRBV11-2 to TRBJ2-7; the D call may be TRBD1 or TRBD2 (5 bases each). The CDR3 extends over 13 amino acids. V gave up 0 bases and J gave up 4 bases, with 7 bases separating them. CDR1 is SGHAT and CDR2 is FQNNGV in the germline V gene. In nucleotides, the CDR3 is TGTGCCAGCAGCTTAGAATGGGGGTACGAGCAGTACTTC. Protein: CASSLEWGYEQYF.

V is TRBV30 and J is TRBJ2-2; TRBD2 matches at 12 bases. The ends lost 5 bases at V and 4 bases at J; junction bases unmatched: 11. There are 17 residues in the CDR3. Germline CDR1 reads GTSNPN; CDR2 reads SVGIG (reference sequence). CDR3 residues: CAWEGLAGMRGTGELFF. DNA for the CDR3: TGTGCCTGGGAAGGACTAGCGGGAATGCGTGGCACCGGGGAGCTGTTTTTT.

The chain uses TRBV19 and TRBJ1-2; D gene ambiguous. Deletions cut 4 bases from V and 3 bases from J, with 9 bases between. The CDR3 totals 13 residues. CDR1 is LNHDA, CDR2 SQIVND, per germline (reference sequence). CDR3 amino acids: CASSTVQDYGYTF. Here the CDR3 DNA reads TGTGCCAGTAGTACCGTCCAGGACTATGGCTACACCTTC. Variable domain in full (rest from reference TRBV19 and TRBJ1-2): DGGITQSPKYLFRKEGQNVTLSCEQNLNHDAMYWYRQDPGQGLRLIYYSQIVNDFQKGDIAEGYSVSREKKESFPLTVTSAQKNPTAFYLCASSTVQDYGYTFGSGTRLTVV.

This chain connects TRBV11-2 to TRBJ2-4; 7 bases are shared with TRBD1. The CDR3 runs 18 residues. V shed 1 base, J shed 1 base, and the junction held 10 bases outside the gene matches. CDR1 and CDR2 from the germline V gene are SGHAT and FQNNGV. The CDR3 is CASSLGTGSPRAKNIQYF. The CDR3 region has the DNA TGTGCCAGCAGCTTAGGGACAGGTTCCCCCAGGGCCAAAAACATTCAGTACTTC.

V gene TRBV19 combines with J gene TRBJ1-2; TRBD1 matches at 9 bases. Germline V gene lookup returns CDR1 LNHDA and CDR2 SQIVND (reference sequence). Losses at the gene ends were 6 bases for V and 7 bases for J; bases not matched to a gene: 9. This CDR3 has 14 amino acids. The CDR3 spells CASRAGQGSGGYTF. CDR3 sequence (DNA): TGTGCCAGTAGAGCTGGACAGGGGAGCGGTGGCTACACCTTC.

V usage is TRBV25-1 and J usage is TRBJ1-3, with 7 bases lining up with TRBD1. The germline gives CDR1 MGHDK, CDR2 SYGVNS. The V and J ends lost 4 bases and 4 bases, in that order; junction bases with no gene match: 10. The CDR3 covers 16 residues. The CDR3 nucleotides read TGTGCCAGCAGTGCAATAGGGGGCGCATTAGGAAACACCATATATTTT. It specifies CASSAIGGALGNTIYF. Full variable domain (missing parts from reference TRBV25-1 and TRBJ1-3): EADIYQTPRYLVIGTGKKITLECSQTMGHDKMYWYQQDPGMELHLIHYSYGVNSTEKGDLSSESTVSRIRTEHFPLTLESARPSHTSQYLCASSAIGGALGNTIYFGEGSWLTVV.

V gene TRBV7-8 combines with J gene TRBJ1-4, with D unresolved. The CDR3 contains 17 residues. Per the germline V gene, CDR1 is SGHVS and CDR2 is FQNEAQ. Trimming removed 4 bases at V and 2 bases at J, with 17 bases between. CDR3 coding DNA: TGTGCCAGCAGCTCGGGTTATGCGCCCTCGACTAATGAAAAACTGTTTTTT. Protein sequence: CASSSGYAPSTNEKLFF.

The chain employs TRBV13 and TRBJ2-2, with D perhaps TRBD1 (6 bases). Trimming left V 6 bases short and J 7 bases short, with 12 bases between. Germline values: CDR1 PRHDT, CDR2 FYEKMQ (reference sequence). The CDR3 runs 13 residues. The CDR3 loop is CASRKQGDGELFF. The CDR3, as DNA: TGTGCCAGCAGGAAACAGGGTGACGGGGAGCTGTTTTTT.

This clone is classed as large. V gene TRBV25-1 combines with J gene TRBJ2-1; D is unclear. V lost 4 bases to trimming and J lost 4 bases, with 5 bases between them. Germline V gene sequence: CDR1 MGHDK, CDR2 SYGVNS. This CDR3 spans 12 amino acids. CDR3 in amino acids: CASSGYYNEQFF. The CDR3 DNA reads as TGTGCCAGCAGTGGGTATTACAATGAGCAGTTCTTC.

The rearrangement uses TRBV27 and TRBJ2-7, with D possibly TRBD1 on 5 matching bases. V lost 6 bases and J lost 7, with 22 bases in between. The germline V gene encodes CDR1 MNHEY and CDR2 SMNVEV (reference sequence). CDR3 length equals 15 residues. The CDR3 sequence: CASRRPGPYRLEQYF. The CDR3 nucleotides are TGTGCCAGCAGACGCCCCGGGCCTTACAGGTTGGAGCAGTACTTC.

This clone was seen a few times. The rearrangement links TRBV9 to TRBJ1-4, with D possibly being TRBD1 (5 bases). This CDR3 spans 14 amino acids. The V gene lost 0 bases and the J gene lost 4 bases, with 7 bases spanning the gap. Germline V CDR1 and CDR2: SGDLS, YYNGEE. The CDR3 DNA sequence: TGTGCCAGCAGCGTAGACAGGAGTAATGAAAAACTGTTTTTT. Protein sequence: CASSVDRSNEKLFF.

The V gene is TRBV5-1, the J gene TRBJ1-1, with a weak D call TRBD1 (5 bases). V was pared by 4 bases and J by 2 bases, with 12 bases between. The CDR3 consists of 14 residues. Germline lookup yields CDR1 SGHRS and CDR2 YFSETQ. CDR3 DNA sequence: TGCGCCAGCAGCGCGACAGAATATAACACTGAAGCTTTCTTT. Its protein product is CASSATEYNTEAFF.

The rearrangement uses TRBV30 and TRBJ2-2; no firm D call. The V gene lost 7 bases and the J gene lost 2 bases, with 14 bases spanning the gap. There are 14 residues in the CDR3. Per germline, CDR1 GTSNPN and CDR2 SVGIG (reference sequence). CDR3 region: CASPFLHNTGELFF. The CDR3, as DNA: TGTGCCTCGCCTTTCCTACATAACACCGGGGAGCTGTTTTTT.